The source of this T cell receptor (beta chain) is a study of tumor-infiltrating lymphocytes in primary liver carcinoma. For each extraction, RNA and DNA were obtained together from around 20-30 mg of unsorted bulk tissue. cDNA specific to TCR beta was made from roughly 500 ng of total RNA, with a constant-region primer employed for priming. Modified slightly, ARM-PCR produced TCR beta libraries over three nested multiplex PCR rounds. TCRdb re-derived calls from the multiplex PCR reads in MiXCR, one entry per CDR3 protein. The data show about 32,000 distinct CDR3 sequences, roughly 74% seen once. This clonotype was seen more than once but under ten times. Its ends do not fully match the called genes, so a read error is possible. This receptor was identified in a man aged 40-49 years with primary liver carcinoma and hepatitis B virus infection. Input material: liver tumor tissue from sampling region 4. Specified subset: tumor region T4, right-lateral pole.

CDR3: CANSEGLAGGGRETQYF. CDR3 sequence (DNA): TGCGCCAACAGTGAGGGACTAGCGGGAGGAGGGCGAGAGACCCAGTACTTC. This chain links TRBV10-2 with TRBJ2-5; TRBD2 matches 15 bases. The CDR3 totals 17 residues. The germline V gene encodes CDR1 WSHSY and CDR2 SAAADI.